The rows below give T cell receptor beta chains drawn from one sample of a study of control samples from healthy donors and cancer patients. The repertoire was sequenced with immunoSEQ multiplex PCR; TCRdb's copy has only in-frame clones and lacks some. The sample holds tens of thousands of clones, approximately 80% seen once. What was sequenced was blood. Every receptor here comes from a man aged 50 to 59 in good health. Each CDR3 is given with its conserved first and last residue. Fields, in order: J gene, D gene, V gene, CDR3 length, clone size, CDR3 protein, CDR3 DNA. The D gene is left open where the match is weak. Clone size, where shown, is once, few, many, or a class for clones that have expanded.

TRBJ2-1,.,TRBV4-2,15,.,CASSLATSSYNEQFF,TGTGCCAGCAGCCTCGCGACTAGCTCCTACAATGAGCAGTTCTTC
TRBJ2-1,TRBD2,TRBV20-1,16,.,CSASGLTSGRAGEQFF,TGCAGTGCTAGTGGTCTAACTAGCGGGAGGGCCGGTGAGCAGTTCTTC
TRBJ1-5,TRBD1,TRBV10-3,16,.,CAIRDDTGGESQPQHF,TGTGCCATCAGAGATGATACAGGGGGCGAGAGTCAGCCCCAGCATTTT
TRBJ2-3,.,TRBV9,14,few,CASSSRTSTDTQYF,TGTGCCAGCAGCTCGCGGACTAGCACAGATACGCAGTATTTT
TRBJ2-7,.,TRBV7-2,15,.,CASSSYGTASYEQYF,TGTGCCAGCAGCTCATACGGGACGGCCTCCTACGAGCAGTACTTC
TRBJ2-2,TRBD2,TRBV24-1,18,.,CATSDFRLAGGGPGELFF,TGTGCCACCAGTGATTTTCGCCTAGCGGGGGGCGGGCCCGGGGAGCTGTTTTTT
TRBJ2-1,TRBD2,TRBV11-3,14,.,CASSSSPSGNEQFF,TGTGCCAGCAGCTCGTCCCCTAGCGGCAATGAGCAGTTCTTC
TRBJ2-7,.,TRBV3-1/TRBV3-2,15,.,CASRPIDRTPREQYF,TGTGCCAGCAGGCCTATCGACAGGACCCCTCGCGAGCAGTACTTC
TRBJ2-7,TRBD2,TRBV11-2,16,.,CASSLEISGRGHEQYF,TGTGCCAGCAGCTTAGAAATTAGCGGGAGGGGCCACGAGCAGTACTTC
TRBJ1-5,.,TRBV3-1/TRBV3-2,13,.,CASSQDRAQPQHF,TGTGCCAGCAGCCAAGATAGGGCACAGCCCCAGCATTTT
TRBJ1-1,.,TRBV6-5,11,.,CASREALEAFF,TGTGCCAGCAGAGAGGCGTTAGAAGCTTTCTTT
TRBJ2-1,.,TRBV7-2,14,.,CASSLVSGYNEQFF,TGTGCCAGCAGCTTGGTAAGCGGCTACAATGAGCAGTTCTTC
TRBJ2-6,.,TRBV30,16,once,CAWSGDGNSGANVLTF,TGTGCCTGGAGTGGCGACGGAAACTCTGGGGCCAACGTCCTGACTTTC
TRBJ2-1,.,TRBV30,14,.,CAWSGGSPYNEQFF,TGTGCCTGGAGTGGGGGATCCCCCTACAATGAGCAGTTCTTC
TRBJ2-7,TRBD1,TRBV27,14,once,CASSLTGGTYEQYF,TGTGCCAGCAGTCTTACAGGGGGAACCTACGAGCAGTACTTC
TRBJ2-7,TRBD2,TRBV4-3,18,.,CASSQQRGTSGGSYEQYF,TGCGCCAGCAGCCAGCAACGAGGGACTAGCGGGGGCTCCTACGAGCAGTACTTC
TRBJ1-3,.,TRBV15,17,.,CATSRDGPRGFGNTIYF,TGTGCCACCAGCAGAGATGGTCCTAGGGGGTTTGGAAACACCATATATTTT
TRBJ2-7,.,TRBV6-4,14,.,CASSEGGGDYEQYF,TGTGCCAGCAGTGAGGGGGGAGGCGACTACGAGCAGTACTTC
TRBJ2-1,TRBD2,TRBV28,15,.,CASSALAAPYNEQFF,TGTGCCAGCAGCGCCCTAGCGGCCCCCTACAATGAGCAGTTCTTC
TRBJ2-1,TRBD2,TRBV4-3,18,.,CASGRTSGRSHPQNEQFF,TGCGCCAGCGGAAGGACTAGCGGGAGGAGTCATCCGCAGAATGAGCAGTTCTTC
TRBJ2-7,TRBD2,TRBV6-6,16,.,CASSYEPGTSFYEQYF,TGTGCCAGCAGTTACGAGCCCGGGACTAGCTTCTACGAGCAGTACTTC
TRBJ2-3,TRBD2,TRBV5-4,17,.,CASSLARTSGSMNTQYF,TGTGCCAGCAGCTTGGCGCGGACTAGCGGGAGCATGAATACGCAGTATTTT
TRBJ1-1,.,TRBV6-5,14,.,CASSYDRKNTEAFF,TGTGCCAGCAGTTACGACAGAAAGAACACTGAAGCTTTCTTT
TRBJ1-1,.,TRBV4-3,14,.,CASSPELGVTEAFF,TGCGCCAGCAGCCCAGAGTTAGGGGTCACTGAAGCTTTCTTT
TRBJ1-5,.,TRBV5-6,13,few,CASSPSVGQPQHF,TGTGCCAGCAGCCCATCGGTCGGGCAGCCCCAGCATTTT
TRBJ1-4,.,TRBV5-8,16,once,CASSFYLAAVNEKLFF,TGTGCCAGCAGCTTCTACCTGGCCGCCGTTAATGAAAAACTGTTTTTT
TRBJ2-1,.,TRBV18,13,.,CASSPPGPPKQFF,TGTGCCAGCTCACCTCCGGGCCCCCCAAAGCAGTTCTTC
TRBJ2-5,TRBD2,TRBV11-3,15,.,CASSFRSGTQETQYF,TGTGCCAGCAGCTTCCGTAGCGGGACCCAAGAGACCCAGTACTTC
TRBJ2-1,.,TRBV7-9,15,.,CASSPGLTLWGEQFF,TGTGCCAGCAGCCCGGGACTCACCCTATGGGGTGAGCAGTTCTTC
TRBJ2-7,.,TRBV5-4,12,.,CASSPIVGEQYF,TGTGCCAGCAGCCCCATAGTGGGAGAGCAGTACTTC
TRBJ2-1,TRBD2,TRBV18,18,.,CASSPRTRLAGEEHEQFF,TGTGCCAGCTCACCAAGAACCCGACTAGCGGGAGAAGAGCATGAGCAGTTCTTC
TRBJ1-2,TRBD1,TRBV27,14,.,CASTSARGVYGYTF,TGTGCCAGCACTTCGGCCAGGGGGGTCTATGGCTACACCTTC
TRBJ2-7,.,TRBV7-2,13,.,CASSARDAYEQYF,TGTGCCAGCAGCGCCCGGGACGCCTACGAGCAGTACTTC
TRBJ2-4,TRBD1,TRBV19,19,.,CASSVGGQGTGLAKNIQYF,TGTGCCAGTAGTGTGGGCGGACAGGGGACGGGACTAGCCAAAAACATTCAGTACTTC
TRBJ1-2,.,TRBV6-5,12,.,CASSYGYYGYTF,TGTGCCAGCAGTTACGGGTACTATGGCTACACCTTC
TRBJ2-2,TRBD2,TRBV5-1,15,.,CASSFGGADTGELFF,TGCGCCAGCAGCTTCGGGGGGGCCGACACCGGGGAGCTGTTTTTT
TRBJ1-4,.,TRBV19,14,.,CASSFRDSKEKLFF,TGTGCCAGTTCATTCCGGGACTCCAAGGAAAAACTGTTTTTT
TRBJ1-6,.,TRBV3-1/TRBV3-2,15,.,CASRAGRAYNSPLHF,TGTGCCAGCAGGGCCGGCAGGGCCTATAATTCACCCCTCCACTTT
TRBJ1-5,.,TRBV5-1,15,.,CASSPGSQGGEPQHF,TGCGCCAGCAGCCCAGGATCCCAGGGCGGTGAGCCCCAGCATTTT
TRBJ2-6,.,TRBV7-9,18,once,CASSPGSNPISVANVLTF,TGTGCCAGCAGCCCCGGGTCAAACCCAATCTCGGTGGCCAACGTCCTGACTTTC
TRBJ2-7,.,TRBV6-1,15,.,CASSESLVDLYEQYF,TGTGCCAGCAGTGAAAGTTTGGTCGACCTCTACGAGCAGTACTTC
TRBJ2-7,.,TRBV13,16,.,CASSLGTGHQDYEQYF,TGTGCCAGCAGCTTAGGCACAGGACACCAAGACTACGAGCAGTACTTC
TRBJ1-4,.,TRBV11-3,13,.,CASSLDRSGKLFF,TGTGCCAGCAGCCTTGACAGGAGTGGAAAACTGTTTTTT
TRBJ2-5,.,TRBV27,12,.,CASRGLGETQYF,TGTGCCAGCAGAGGGTTGGGGGAGACCCAGTACTTC
TRBJ2-5,.,TRBV25-1,14,.,CASTNRGKGETQYF,TGTGCCAGCACCAATCGGGGGAAAGGGGAGACCCAGTACTTC
TRBJ1-1,.,TRBV4-2,16,.,CASKHGTGRQDTEAFF,TGTGCCAGCAAACACGGCACGGGCCGACAGGACACTGAAGCTTTCTTT
TRBJ2-7,.,TRBV12-3/TRBV12-4,13,.,CASSPSQAYEQYF,TGTGCCAGCAGTCCCTCCCAAGCCTACGAGCAGTACTTC
TRBJ2-2,.,TRBV10-3,17,.,CAIASENGGGGTGELFF,TGTGCCATCGCCTCGGAGAATGGCGGAGGGGGCACCGGGGAGCTGTTTTTT
TRBJ2-1,TRBD2,TRBV7-6,20,.,CASSSELTSGAQSSYNEQFF,TGTGCCAGCAGCTCCGAATTGACTAGCGGAGCCCAATCCTCCTACAATGAGCAGTTCTTC
TRBJ2-3,TRBD1,TRBV6-2/TRBV6-3,15,.,CASSSGTGLADTQYF,TGTGCCAGCAGTTCGGGGACAGGGTTGGCAGATACGCAGTATTTT
TRBJ1-5,.,TRBV7-8,12,.,CASSYSDQPQHF,TGTGCCAGCAGCTACAGCGATCAGCCCCAGCATTTT
TRBJ2-4,TRBD2,TRBV7-2,17,.,CASSLAGGPTAKNIQYF,TGTGCCAGCAGCCTAGCGGGAGGGCCTACAGCCAAAAACATTCAGTACTTC